This T cell receptor beta chain was recovered during a study of blood T cell repertoires in COVID-19. Clones were sequenced by immunoSEQ multiplex PCR, and TCRdb holds only the in-frame ones, with some missing. The sample contains about 320,000 clones, roughly nine tenths of which appear only once. Enrolled through a virtual design, the participants were between roughly 18 and 90 years of age and came from 24 US areas. This CDR3 spans 21 amino acids. Germline-derived CDR1 and CDR2 are SGHNT and YENEEA. V lost 0 bases and J 3 bases, leaving 27 bases between the germline ends. The chain employs TRBV11-3 and TRBJ1-3, with D tentatively TRBD1 (6 bases). The sequence came from a man between 60 and 70 years old who had recovered from COVID-19. Sequencing input: PBMCs or T cells enriched from blood (not recorded which). The CDR3 spells CASSLEARKDRQALGGNTIYF. DNA for the CDR3: TGTGCCAGCAGCTTAGAAGCTAGGAAGGACAGACAGGCCCTTGGTGGAAACACCATATATTTT.